This T cell receptor (beta chain) was recovered during a study of T cell responses to AZD1222 COVID-19 vaccine. Study-wide findings and caveats: Most donors were white British and more were female, and clonal diversity was possibly underestimated. The study found Spike-specific TCR breadth and depth rose after two AZD1222 doses.

The J segment lost 6 bases and the V segment lost 5 bases, leaving 20 bases of the junction unmatched. The CDR3 loop spans 19 amino acids. Germline CDR1 is SNHLY and CDR2 is FYNNEI. The assay was immunoSEQ multiplex PCR, and TCRdb's table has in-frame clones only and misses some. The sample lists more than 95,000 clones, 82% occurring once. About this clone itself: The antigen remains undetermined.

The sample was peripheral blood, taken on day 0 of AZD1222 vaccination. V gene TRBV2 combines with J gene TRBJ2-7, with TRBD2 identical over 12 bases. The clonotype comes from an adult in good health. CDR3 bases: TGTGCCAGCAGTTCCCGCCGGCTAGCGGGGGGGCTACTCATGATCGAGCAGTACTTC. It yields the protein CASSSRRLAGGLLMIEQYF.